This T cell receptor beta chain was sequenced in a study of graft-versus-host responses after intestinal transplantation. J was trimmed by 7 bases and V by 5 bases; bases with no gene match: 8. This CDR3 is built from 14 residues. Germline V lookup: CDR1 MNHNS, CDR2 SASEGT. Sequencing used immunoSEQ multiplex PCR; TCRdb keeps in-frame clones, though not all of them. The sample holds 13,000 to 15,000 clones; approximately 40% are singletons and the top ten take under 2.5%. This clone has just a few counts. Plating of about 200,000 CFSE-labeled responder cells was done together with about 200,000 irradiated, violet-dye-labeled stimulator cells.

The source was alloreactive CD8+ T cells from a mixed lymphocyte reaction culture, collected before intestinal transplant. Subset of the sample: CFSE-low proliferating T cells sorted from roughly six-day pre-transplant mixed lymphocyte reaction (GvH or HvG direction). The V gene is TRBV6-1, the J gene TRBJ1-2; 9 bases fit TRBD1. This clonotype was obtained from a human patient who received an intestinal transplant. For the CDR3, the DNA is TGTGCCAGCAGTTTAGGGACAGGGTCTGCTGGCTACACCTTC. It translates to CASSLGTGSAGYTF.